What follows are 6 T cell receptor beta chains derived from one specimen sequenced in a study of regulatory T cells in long-lasting Graves disease. TCRdb re-called the reads through MiXCR, storing one row per CDR3 protein. The profile shows several hundred distinct CDR3 sequences, approximately 90% of them singletons. Making the TCR library involved RNA that had been extracted from PBMCs. The sequencing here drew on peripheral blood mononuclear cells (PBMCs), taken with antithyroid drug treatment, in newly diagnosed or persistent Graves disease (not recorded which). The receptors were sampled from a man younger than 30 with Graves disease.

V and J are TRBV10-3 and TRBJ2-7; 7 bases map to TRBD2. Germline CDR1 reads ENHRY; CDR2 reads SYGVKD. The J segment lost 4 bases and the V segment lost 4 bases, leaving 1 base of the junction unmatched. The CDR3 consists of 12 residues. The CDR3 bases are TGTGCCATCAGTGGGGAGGGTTACGAGCAGTACTTC. Protein product: CAISGEGYEQYF.

This clonotype was observed a few times. The V gene is TRBV30, the J gene TRBJ1-1, with D hard to call. Germline CDR1 reads GTSNPN; CDR2 reads SVGIG (reference sequence). V was shortened by 3 bases and J by 0 bases, with 8 bases between the two germline ends. This CDR3 spans 13 amino acids. CDR3 region: CAWSGGMNTEAFF. CDR3 DNA sequence: TGTGCCTGGAGCGGCGGCATGAACACTGAAGCTTTCTTT. Full variable domain (remainder filled in from reference TRBV30 and TRBJ1-1): SQTIHQWPATLVQPVGSPLSLECTVEGTSNPNLYWYRQAAGRGLQLLFYSVGIGQISSEVPQNLSASRPQDRQFILSSKKLLLSDSGFYLCAWSGGMNTEAFFGQGTRLTVV.

The CDR3 region is CASRRDSPYEQYF. The CDR3 region has the DNA TGTGCCAGCAGGCGGGACAGCCCCTACGAGCAGTACTTC. This rearrangement joins TRBV5-4 to TRBJ2-7, with a weak D call TRBD1 (7 bases). Germline values: CDR1 SGHNT, CDR2 YYREEE (reference sequence). This CDR3 region has 13 residues. Trimming removed 5 bases from V and 2 bases from J, with 11 bases in between.

In DNA form, the CDR3 reads TGTGCCAGCAAGTCTCCCTTCGGGACAGGGACAGATACGCAGTATTTT. Translating gives CASKSPFGTGTDTQYF. V is TRBV12-3 or TRBV12-4 and J is TRBJ2-3, with TRBD1 matching over 9 bases. V lost 7 bases to trimming and J lost 3 bases; unmatched junction nucleotides: 11. This CDR3 comprises 16 residues.

Only one count was recorded for this clonotype. The chain recombines TRBV2 with TRBJ2-1; D uncertain. V gave up 4 bases and J gave up 2 bases, with 0 bases separating them. The CDR3 is 11 residues long. Per the germline V gene, CDR1 is SNHLY and CDR2 is FYNNEI. CDR3 DNA: TGTGCCAGCAGTGCCTACAATGAGCAGTTCTTC. It codes for CASSAYNEQFF.

This chain connects TRBV6-1 to TRBJ1-1, with 7 bases aligning to TRBD1. The CDR3 totals 14 residues. Trimming removed 6 bases from V and 2 bases from J; junction bases left unmatched: 6. Germline CDR1 reads MNHNS; CDR2 reads SASEGT. The CDR3 bases are TGTGCCAGCAGCTGGACAGGTGGTAACACTGAAGCTTTCTTT. This encodes CASSWTGGNTEAFF.